Shown below are 6 T cell receptor beta chains from a single sample sequenced in a study of post-analysis software for immune sequencing data. cDNA libraries for TCR beta contained unique molecular identifiers. One entry per CDR3 protein results from TCRdb running MiXCR on the PCR reads. The table lists about 160,000 distinct CDR3 sequences, under 40% of them singletons. Sequenced here: blood, sampled after autologous hematopoietic stem cell transplantation. These receptors were collected from a girl aged 5-17 years with multiple sclerosis.

This clonotype was detected a few times. CDR3 sequence (DNA): TGTGCCAGCCATAGGCCCCTTCGGGGACTTAGGGCGTATGGCTACACCTTC. Its protein product is CASHRPLRGLRAYGYTF. The chain couples TRBV28 to TRBJ1-2; the D gene is possibly TRBD1 (5 bases). With 8 bases removed from V and 5 bases from J, the gap between germline ends came to 27 bases. The CDR3 spans 17 residues. The germline V gene has CDR1 MDHEN and CDR2 SYDVKM.

This clonotype was picked up a small number of times. V gene TRBV6-1 combines with J gene TRBJ2-7; the D is unclear. V was cut by 5 bases and J by 5 bases, with 7 bases left in between. This CDR3 comprises 11 residues. Looked up from germline, CDR1 is MNHNS and CDR2 is SASEGT. The CDR3 loop is CASSKTHEQYF. CDR3 nucleotides: TGTGCCAGCAGTAAGACTCACGAGCAGTACTTC.

This clonotype has just a few counts. This sequence joins TRBV11-2 and TRBJ2-7, with D possibly TRBD2 on 5 matching bases. This CDR3 comprises 15 residues. CDR1 SGHAT and CDR2 FQNNGV come from the germline V gene. V lost 0 bases and J 2 bases, leaving 11 bases between the germline ends. The CDR3 is CASSLDRGLAYEQYF. The CDR3 DNA reads TGTGCCAGCAGCTTAGATCGAGGGCTAGCCTACGAGCAGTACTTC.

The chain joins TRBV20-1 to TRBJ1-5; D ambiguous. This CDR3 has 14 residues. Trimming cost V 3 bases and J 4 bases, with 13 bases left between them. The germline gives CDR1 DFQATT, CDR2 SNEGSKA (reference sequence). The CDR3 DNA reads as TGCAGTGCTAGTACACAGACAACTAATCAGCCCCAGCATTTT. Translated, it gives CSASTQTTNQPQHF.

The chain recombines TRBV9 with TRBJ1-2; 8 bases agree with TRBD1. This CDR3 is 13 amino acids long. With 4 bases clipped from V and 6 bases from J, the junction kept 5 bases outside the gene matches. CDR1 and CDR2 from the germline V gene are SGDLS and YYNGEE. Written as DNA, the CDR3 is TGTGCCAGCAGCCCAACGACAGGGGATGGCTACACCTTC. It is translated as CASSPTTGDGYTF. Based on the CDR3 plus reference TRBV9 and TRBJ1-2, the full variable domain is DSGVTQTPKHLITATGQRVTLRCSPRSGDLSVYWYQQSLDQGLQFLIQYYNGEERAKGNILERFSAQQFPDLHSELNLSSLELGDSALYFCASSPTTGDGYTFGSGTRLTVV.

The table lists this clonotype with a few counts. The chain is built from TRBV25-1 and TRBJ2-1; 11 nucleotides align to TRBD2. Trimming took 7 bases from V and 2 from J; bases not matched to a gene: 19. The CDR3 contains 20 residues. The germline V gene encodes CDR1 MGHDK and CDR2 SYGVNS. The CDR3 DNA reads as TGTGCCAGCATGCCGATTCGAGGGACTAGCGGACGATTAACCTACAATGAGCAGTTCTTC. It encodes CASMPIRGTSGRLTYNEQFF.